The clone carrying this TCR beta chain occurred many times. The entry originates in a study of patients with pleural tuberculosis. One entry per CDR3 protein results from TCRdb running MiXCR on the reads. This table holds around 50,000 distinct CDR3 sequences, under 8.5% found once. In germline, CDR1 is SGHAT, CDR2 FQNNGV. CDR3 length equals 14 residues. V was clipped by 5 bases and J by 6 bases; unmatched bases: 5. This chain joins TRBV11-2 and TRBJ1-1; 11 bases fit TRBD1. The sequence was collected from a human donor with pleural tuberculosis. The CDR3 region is CASSVGQGASEAFF. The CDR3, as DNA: TGTGCCAGCAGCGTTGGACAGGGGGCCTCTGAAGCTTTCTTT.